This paragraph reports one T cell receptor beta chain. In the original analysis: Quantification of nucleated cells was approximated via reference gene primer amplification. TCRdb's table, derived via immunoSEQ multiplex PCR, lists solely in-frame clones and lacks some. Clone size and V and J calls were adopted from that table, with D and trimming inferred from the DNA. Of about 350,000 clones listed, about nine tenths were seen once; the top ten hold over 3.5%. The sample comes from a study of blood T cell repertoires in COVID-19. The wider study: Sources were T cells, B-cell-depleted T cells, or PBMCs; the material itself was cDNA or gDNA.

The CDR3 consists of 14 residues. The germline V gene encodes CDR1 KGHSH and CDR2 LQKENI. Trimming removed 6 bases from V and 8 bases from J; junction bases left unmatched: 6. This chain uses TRBV18 with TRBJ2-1; 11 bases are a match to TRBD2. The sample comprised peripheral blood. This TCR was sampled from a woman between 55 and 75 years old with COVID-19, enrolled during active disease. The CDR3, as DNA: TGTGCCAGCTCCCCGGGACTAGCGGCCGATGAGCAGTTCTTC. This sequence encodes CASSPGLAADEQFF.